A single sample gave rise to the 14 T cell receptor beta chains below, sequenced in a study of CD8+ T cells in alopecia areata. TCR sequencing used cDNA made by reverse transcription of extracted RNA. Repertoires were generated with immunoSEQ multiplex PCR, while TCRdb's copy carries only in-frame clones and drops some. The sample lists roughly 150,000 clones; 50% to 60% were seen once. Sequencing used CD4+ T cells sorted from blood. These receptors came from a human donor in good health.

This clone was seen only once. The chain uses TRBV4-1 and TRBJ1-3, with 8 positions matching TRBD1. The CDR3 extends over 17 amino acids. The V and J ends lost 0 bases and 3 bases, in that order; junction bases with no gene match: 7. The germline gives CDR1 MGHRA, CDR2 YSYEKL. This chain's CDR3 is CASSQDHTGGYGNTIYF. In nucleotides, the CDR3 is TGCGCCAGCAGCCAAGATCATACAGGGGGATATGGAAACACCATATATTTT.

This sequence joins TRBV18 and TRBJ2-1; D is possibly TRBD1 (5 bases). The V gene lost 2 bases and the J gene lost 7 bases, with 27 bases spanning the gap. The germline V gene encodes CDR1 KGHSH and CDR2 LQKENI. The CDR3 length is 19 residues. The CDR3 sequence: CASSPSARVLLRGWNEQFF. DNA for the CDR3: TGTGCCAGCTCACCATCGGCCAGGGTACTCCTAAGAGGATGGAATGAGCAGTTCTTC.

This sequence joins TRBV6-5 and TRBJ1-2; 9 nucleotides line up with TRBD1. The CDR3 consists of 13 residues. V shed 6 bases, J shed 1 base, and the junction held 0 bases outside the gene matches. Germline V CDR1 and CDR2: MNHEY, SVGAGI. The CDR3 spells CASRTGGNYGYTF. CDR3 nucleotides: TGTGCCAGCAGGACAGGGGGTAACTATGGCTACACCTTC.

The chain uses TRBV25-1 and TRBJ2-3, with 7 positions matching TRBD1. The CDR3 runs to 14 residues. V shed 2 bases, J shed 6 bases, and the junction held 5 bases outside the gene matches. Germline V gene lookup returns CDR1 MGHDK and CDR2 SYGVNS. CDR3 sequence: CASSEEGAPDTQYF. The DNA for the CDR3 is TGTGCCAGCAGTGAAGAGGGGGCTCCCGATACGCAGTATTTT. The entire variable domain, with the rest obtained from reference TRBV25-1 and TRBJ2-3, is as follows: EADIYQTPRYLVIGTGKKITLECSQTMGHDKMYWYQQDPGMELHLIHYSYGVNSTEKGDLSSESTVSRIRTEHFPLTLESARPSHTSQYLCASSEEGAPDTQYFGPGTRLTVL.

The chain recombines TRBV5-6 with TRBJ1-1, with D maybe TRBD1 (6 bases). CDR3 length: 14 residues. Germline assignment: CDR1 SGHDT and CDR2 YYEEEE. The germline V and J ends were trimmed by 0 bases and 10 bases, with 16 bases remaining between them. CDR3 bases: TGTGCCAGCAGCTTGGTGGAGGGACACGGTGGAGCTTTCTTT. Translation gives CASSLVEGHGGAFF.

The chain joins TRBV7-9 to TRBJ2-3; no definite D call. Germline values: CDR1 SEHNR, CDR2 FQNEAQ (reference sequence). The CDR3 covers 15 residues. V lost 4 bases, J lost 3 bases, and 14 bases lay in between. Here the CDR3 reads CASSYALGGTDTQYF. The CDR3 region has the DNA TGTGCCAGCAGCTATGCCCTGGGTGGGACAGATACGCAGTATTTT.

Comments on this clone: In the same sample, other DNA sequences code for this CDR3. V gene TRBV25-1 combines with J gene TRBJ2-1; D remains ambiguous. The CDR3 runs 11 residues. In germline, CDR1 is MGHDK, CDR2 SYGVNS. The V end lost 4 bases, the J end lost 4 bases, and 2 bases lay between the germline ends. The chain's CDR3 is CASSGYNEQFF. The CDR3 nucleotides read TGTGCCAGCAGTGGGTACAATGAGCAGTTCTTC.

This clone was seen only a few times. CDR3: CASSESRISGNEQFF. The DNA of the CDR3 is TGTGCCAGCAGTGAATCCAGGATTAGCGGCAATGAGCAGTTCTTC. The chain combines TRBV2 with TRBJ2-1, with D perhaps TRBD2 (6 bases). Germline CDR1 and CDR2: SNHLY and FYNNEI. The CDR3 totals 15 residues. Trimming shortened V by 2 bases and J by 6 bases, and 14 bases separated the two germline ends.

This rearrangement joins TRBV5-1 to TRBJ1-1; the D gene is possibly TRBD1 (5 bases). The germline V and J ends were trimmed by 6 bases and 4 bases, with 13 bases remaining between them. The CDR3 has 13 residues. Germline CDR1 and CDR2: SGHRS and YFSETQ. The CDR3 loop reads CASTVETATEAFF. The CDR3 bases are TGCGCCAGCACCGTAGAGACAGCCACTGAAGCTTTCTTT.

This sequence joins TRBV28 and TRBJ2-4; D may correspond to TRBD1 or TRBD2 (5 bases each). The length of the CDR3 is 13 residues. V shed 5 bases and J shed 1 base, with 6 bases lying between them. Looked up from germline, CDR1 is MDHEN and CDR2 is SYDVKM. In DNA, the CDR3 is TGTGCCAGCAGTGAGGGGGCCAAAAACATTCAGTACTTC. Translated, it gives CASSEGAKNIQYF.

The CDR3 loop reads CASSLAGSASYNEQFF. The CDR3 DNA is TGTGCCAGCAGCTTGGCCGGTAGCGCCTCCTACAATGAGCAGTTCTTC. V usage is TRBV7-3 and J usage is TRBJ2-1; D is possibly TRBD2 (5 bases). The CDR3 extends over 16 amino acids. The germline V gene has CDR1 SGHTA and CDR2 FQGTGA. Trimming removed 3 bases from V and 0 bases from J, with 12 bases in between.

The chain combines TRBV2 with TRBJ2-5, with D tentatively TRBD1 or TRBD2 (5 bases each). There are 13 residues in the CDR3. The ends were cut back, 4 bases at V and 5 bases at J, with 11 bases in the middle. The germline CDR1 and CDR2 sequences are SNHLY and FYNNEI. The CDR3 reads CASSAGQAETQYF. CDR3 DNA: TGTGCCAGCAGTGCGGGGCAGGCGGAGACCCAGTACTTC.

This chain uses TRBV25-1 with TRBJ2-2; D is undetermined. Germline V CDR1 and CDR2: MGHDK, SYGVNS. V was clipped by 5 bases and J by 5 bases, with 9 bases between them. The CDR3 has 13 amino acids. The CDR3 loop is CASSTPRTGELFF. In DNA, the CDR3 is TGTGCCAGCAGTACGCCGAGGACCGGGGAGCTGTTTTTT.

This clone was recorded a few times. CDR3 nucleotide sequence: TGTGCCAGCAGTCCCAGTGGCGGGTCCTACGAGCAGTACTTC. It specifies CASSPSGGSYEQYF. V usage is TRBV28 and J usage is TRBJ2-7, with D perhaps TRBD2 (5 bases). The CDR3 spans 14 residues. With 5 bases removed from V and 1 base from J, the gap between germline ends came to 12 bases. The germline V gene encodes CDR1 MDHEN and CDR2 SYDVKM.